Listed below are T cell receptor beta chains from one sample, sequenced in a study of identifying expanded T cells in peripheral blood. Repertoires were generated with immunoSEQ multiplex PCR, while TCRdb's copy carries only in-frame clones and drops some. The top ten clones hold 4% to 4.5% of a sample with approximately 91,000 clones, 70% to 90% of them seen once. The specimen was blood. The source of these receptors is a person aged 18 to 70 in good health. CDR3s include the opening cysteine and the closing phenylalanine or tryptophan. D genes are given only for firm matches. Size is omitted from some rows. Given values are once, few, many or a class for expanded clones.

TRBV4-2	TRBJ2-5	.	.	CASSQSTGLEETQYF	TGTGCCAGCAGCCAATCTACCGGCCTAGAAGAGACCCAGTACTTC
TRBV27	TRBJ2-5	.	.	CASSLNSQETQYF	TGTGCCAGCAGCCTAAACAGCCAAGAGACCCAGTACTTC
TRBV5-1	TRBJ2-5	.	.	CASSLKETQYF	TGCGCCAGCAGCTTGAAAGAGACCCAGTACTTC
TRBV5-6	TRBJ2-1	.	.	CASSYVGEQFF	TGTGCCAGCAGCTACGTGGGTGAGCAGTTCTTC
TRBV27	TRBJ2-7	.	.	CASKDTAYEQYF	TGTGCCAGCAAAGATACAGCTTACGAGCAGTACTTC
TRBV10-3	TRBJ2-7	TRBD1	.	CAISGPGTGSYEQYF	TGTGCCATCAGTGGTCCGGGGACAGGGTCCTACGAGCAGTACTTC
TRBV6-5	TRBJ2-3	TRBD1	.	CASSYDRASDTQYF	TGTGCCAGCAGTTACGACAGGGCGTCAGATACGCAGTATTTT
TRBV7-9	TRBJ1-1	.	.	CASSLEGTTDRGAFF	TGTGCCAGCAGCCTAGAGGGCACCACGGACCGGGGAGCTTTCTTT
TRBV6-1	TRBJ2-5	.	.	CASSSQLQETQYF	TGTGCCAGCAGTTCACAGTTACAAGAGACCCAGTACTTC
TRBV25-1	TRBJ2-1	.	.	CASNLGGLSYNEQFF	TGTGCCAGCAATCTGGGGGGCTTGTCCTACAATGAGCAGTTCTTC
TRBV4-3	TRBJ1-3	.	.	CASSSQMADSGNTIYF	TGCGCCAGCAGCTCCCAGATGGCAGACTCTGGAAACACCATATATTTT
TRBV15	TRBJ2-7	.	.	CATSRGRDRSYEQYF	TGTGCCACCAGCAGAGGGAGGGACAGAAGCTACGAGCAGTACTTC
TRBV7-9	TRBJ2-7	.	once	CASSQEASSSYEQYF	TGTGCCAGCAGCCAAGAGGCTAGCTCCTCCTACGAGCAGTACTTC
TRBV6-4	TRBJ2-2	.	.	CASSDSGQAGELFF	TGTGCCAGTAGTGACTCGGGTCAGGCCGGGGAGCTGTTTTTT
TRBV7-3	TRBJ2-7	.	once	CASSLMGGLSEQYF	TGTGCCAGCAGCTTAATGGGGGGCTTAAGCGAGCAGTACTTC
TRBV28	TRBJ1-2	.	.	CASAGQFNYGYTF	TGTGCCTCAGCGGGACAATTTAACTATGGCTACACCTTC
TRBV7-9	TRBJ1-2	.	few	CASSLAPANYGYTF	TGTGCCAGCAGCTTGGCACCAGCTAACTATGGCTACACCTTC
TRBV5-5	TRBJ1-5	.	.	CASSLEGYSNQPQHF	TGTGCCAGCAGCTTGGAGGGCTATAGCAATCAGCCCCAGCATTTT
TRBV9	TRBJ2-1	TRBD2	.	CASSFSGTRGNEQFF	TGTGCCAGCAGCTTCTCCGGGACTAGGGGCAATGAGCAGTTCTTC
TRBV18	TRBJ2-7	.	.	CASSPGGEQYF	TGTGCCAGCTCACCGGGGGGCGAGCAGTACTTC
TRBV5-5	TRBJ2-1	TRBD2	.	CASRPGREWYNEQFF	TGTGCCAGCCGCCCTGGGCGGGAGTGGTACAATGAGCAGTTCTTC
TRBV28	TRBJ1-4	.	.	CASSSVTGMNEKLFF	TGTGCCAGCAGTTCCGTAACAGGGATGAATGAAAAACTGTTTTTT
TRBV5-4	TRBJ1-4	.	.	CASRGATNEKLFF	TGTGCCAGCAGAGGGGCAACTAATGAAAAACTGTTTTTT
TRBV30	TRBJ2-5	.	.	CAWSTAAGLQETQYF	TGTGCCTGGAGTACAGCGGCAGGGCTACAAGAGACCCAGTACTTC
TRBV15	TRBJ2-5	.	.	CATSRDRGAPQETQYF	TGTGCCACCAGCAGAGATCGCGGGGCGCCCCAAGAGACCCAGTACTTC
TRBV6-5	TRBJ1-2	.	.	CASSYIYFNYGYTF	TGTGCCAGCAGTTACATCTATTTTAACTATGGCTACACCTTC
TRBV4-1	TRBJ2-3	.	.	CASSQKPDTQYF	TGCGCCAGCAGCCAAAAGCCGGATACGCAGTATTTT
TRBV11-2	TRBJ2-1	TRBD2	once	CASSFARTGGNEQFF	TGTGCCAGCAGCTTCGCAAGAACGGGAGGAAATGAGCAGTTCTTC
TRBV4-1	TRBJ1-3	.	.	CASSQAKSAGNTIYF	TGCGCCAGCAGCCAAGCAAAGTCGGCTGGAAACACCATATATTTT
TRBV5-1	TRBJ1-3	.	.	CASSFNLGNTIYF	TGCGCCAGCAGCTTCAACCTTGGAAACACCATATATTTT
TRBV5-4	TRBJ1-1	.	.	CASSRREAEAFF	TGTGCCAGCAGCCGGCGGGAGGCTGAAGCTTTCTTT
TRBV11-2	TRBJ1-1	.	.	CASRARGWGLNTEAFF	TGTGCCAGCAGGGCGCGGGGGTGGGGGTTAAACACTGAAGCTTTCTTT
TRBV7-2	TRBJ1-1	TRBD1	.	CASSRQGGNTEAFF	TGTGCCAGCAGCCGACAGGGAGGGAACACTGAAGCTTTCTTT
TRBV7-9	TRBJ2-5	TRBD2	.	CASSRMGTSGSETQYF	TGTGCCAGCAGCCGGATGGGGACTAGCGGGTCGGAGACCCAGTACTTC
TRBV7-8	TRBJ2-2	.	few	CASSPGRGELFF	TGTGCCAGCAGCCCAGGTCGGGGGGAGCTGTTTTTT
TRBV5-1	TRBJ2-1	TRBD2	once	CASSDTSGNYNEQFF	TGCGCCAGCAGCGACACTAGCGGCAACTACAATGAGCAGTTCTTC
TRBV5-4	TRBJ2-6	TRBD1	.	CASRDRGQGGANVLTF	TGTGCCAGTAGGGACAGGGGGCAGGGTGGGGCCAACGTCCTGACTTTC
TRBV6-5	TRBJ2-7	.	once	CASSYIIGDEQYF	TGTGCCAGCAGTTACATAATAGGAGACGAGCAGTACTTC
TRBV5-1	TRBJ2-3	.	.	CASSVGGPGDTQYF	TGCGCCAGCAGCGTCGGAGGGCCGGGAGATACGCAGTATTTT
TRBV5-1	TRBJ2-7	TRBD1	.	CASSPRDRGGYEQYF	TGCGCCAGCAGCCCACGGGACAGGGGCGGTTACGAGCAGTACTTC
TRBV18	TRBJ2-3	TRBD2	.	CASSPRPVAGGTDTQYF	TGTGCCAGCTCACCACGTCCTGTAGCGGGGGGCACAGATACGCAGTATTTT
TRBV5-1	TRBJ2-2	TRBD1	.	CASSLAVGGGGELFF	TGCGCCAGCAGCTTGGCCGTAGGGGGCGGCGGGGAGCTGTTTTTT
TRBV6-6	TRBJ2-5	.	.	CASSYSRVRETQYF	TGTGCCAGCAGTTACTCACGGGTTCGTGAGACCCAGTACTTC
TRBV29-1	TRBJ2-4	TRBD2	.	CSAIDRLAENIQYF	TGCAGCGCGATTGATCGACTAGCGGAAAACATTCAGTACTTC
TRBV5-6	TRBJ2-7	.	once	CASSLGNTGGAYEQYF	TGTGCCAGCAGCTTGGGAAATACAGGAGGAGCCTACGAGCAGTACTTC
TRBV6-1	TRBJ2-3	.	few	CASSEIRGASTDTQYF	TGTGCCAGCAGTGAAATCAGAGGGGCTAGCACAGATACGCAGTATTTT
TRBV7-2	TRBJ2-5	.	.	CASSLDSSPVTQETQYF	TGTGCCAGCAGCCTAGACTCCTCCCCTGTTACCCAAGAGACCCAGTACTTC
TRBV19	TRBJ2-4	TRBD1	few	CASSILSGTGSNIQYF	TGTGCCAGTTCCATATTGTCCGGGACAGGGTCAAACATTCAGTACTTC
TRBV9	TRBJ2-7	.	.	CATQLMGVSFYYEQYF	TGTGCCACACAGTTGATGGGGGTGAGCTTCTACTACGAGCAGTACTTC
TRBV7-3	TRBJ2-7	.	.	CASSLSPGYEQYF	TGTGCCAGCAGCTTAAGCCCGGGTTACGAGCAGTACTTC
TRBV19	TRBJ2-2	.	.	CASSWGMGTGELFF	TGTGCCAGTAGTTGGGGTATGGGCACCGGGGAGCTGTTTTTT
TRBV27	TRBJ1-2	TRBD1	.	CASSLRDSYGYTF	TGTGCCAGCAGTTTGAGGGACAGCTATGGCTACACCTTC
TRBV27	TRBJ1-2	.	.	CASSLQGAAYYGYTF	TGTGCCAGCAGTCTCCAGGGTGCGGCCTACTATGGCTACACCTTC
TRBV9	TRBJ1-3	TRBD1	once	CASSTRDRATGNTIYF	TGTGCCAGCAGCACCCGGGACAGGGCGACTGGAAACACCATATATTTT